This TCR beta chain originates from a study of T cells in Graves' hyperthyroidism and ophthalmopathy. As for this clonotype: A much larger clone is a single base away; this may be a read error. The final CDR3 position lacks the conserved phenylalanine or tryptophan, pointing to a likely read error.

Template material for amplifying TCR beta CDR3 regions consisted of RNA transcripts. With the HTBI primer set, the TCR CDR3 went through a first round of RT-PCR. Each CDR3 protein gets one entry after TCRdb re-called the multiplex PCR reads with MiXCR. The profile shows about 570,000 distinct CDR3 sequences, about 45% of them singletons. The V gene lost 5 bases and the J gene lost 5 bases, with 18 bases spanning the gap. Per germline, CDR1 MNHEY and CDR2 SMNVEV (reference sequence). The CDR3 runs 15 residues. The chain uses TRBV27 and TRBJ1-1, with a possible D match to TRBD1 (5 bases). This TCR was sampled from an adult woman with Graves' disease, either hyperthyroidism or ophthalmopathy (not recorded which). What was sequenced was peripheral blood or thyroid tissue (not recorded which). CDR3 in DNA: TGTGCCAGCAGTGGGGCCGGGTTGGAGAATACTGAAGCTTTCCTT. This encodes CASSGAGLENTEAFL.